This T cell receptor (beta chain) came from a study of blood T cell repertoires in COVID-19. Turning to the study itself: The United States, Italy and Spain supplied acute and convalescent COVID-19 samples. T cells, B-cell-depleted T cells, or PBMCs provided the cDNA or gDNA that served as material.

Per the original data handling: Quantification of nucleated cells was approximated via reference gene primer amplification. Profiled with immunoSEQ multiplex PCR; TCRdb holds only in-frame clones, not every one. V and J calls and clone size come straight from that table; D and trimming were deduced from the DNA. The sample lists about 220,000 clones; 80% were seen once. Germline trimming cut 6 bases from V and 9 bases from J; bases unmatched to any gene: 11. The CDR3 extends over 14 amino acids. Germline values: CDR1 ENHRY, CDR2 SYGVKD. Sequencing used peripheral blood. The gene calls are TRBV10-3 and TRBJ2-7, with TRBD1 matching over 10 bases. The source of this sequence is a woman in her sixties or seventies with acute or convalescent COVID-19. CDR3 sequence: CAIRGDRGPLGQYV. In nucleotides, the CDR3 is TGTGCCATCAGGGGGGACAGGGGACCCCTAGGGCAGTACGTC.